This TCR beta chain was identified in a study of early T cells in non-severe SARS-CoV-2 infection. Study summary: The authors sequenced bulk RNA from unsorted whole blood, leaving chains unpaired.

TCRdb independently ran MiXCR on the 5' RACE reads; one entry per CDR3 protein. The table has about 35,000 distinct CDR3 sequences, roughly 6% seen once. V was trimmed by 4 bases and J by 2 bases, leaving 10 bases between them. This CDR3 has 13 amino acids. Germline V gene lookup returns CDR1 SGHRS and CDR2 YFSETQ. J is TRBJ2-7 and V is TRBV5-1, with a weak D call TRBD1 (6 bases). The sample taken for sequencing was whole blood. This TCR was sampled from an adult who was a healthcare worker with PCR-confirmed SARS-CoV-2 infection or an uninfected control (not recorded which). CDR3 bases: TGCGCCAGCAGCATGTCAGGGGCCTACGAGCAGTACTTC. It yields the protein CASSMSGAYEQYF.